These T cell receptor beta chains were read from a single sample in a study of tumor-infiltrating lymphocytes in oesophageal squamous cell carcinoma. TCRdb re-called the PCR reads with MiXCR, one entry per CDR3 protein. Of fewer than 15,000 distinct CDR3 sequences listed, roughly 51% are singletons. The specimen was blood. These receptors originate from a female donor with esophageal squamous cell carcinoma. Each CDR3 is given with its conserved first and last residue. A D gene is named only where the DNA matches it firmly. Clone sizes are given selectively: once, few, many, or a class where the clone is expanded.

CDR3	DNA	V	size	D	J
CASSYSALLPYEQYF	TGTGCCAGCAGTTACTCAGCGCTACTTCCCTACGAGCAGTACTTC	TRBV6-2/TRBV6-3	NA	NA	TRBJ2-7
CASSFKRLNEKLFF	TGTGCCAGCAGTTTTAAGAGACTTAATGAAAAACTGTTTTTT	TRBV28	NA	NA	TRBJ1-4
CASSLDGGMNTEAFF	TGTGCCAGCAGCTTAGACGGAGGGATGAACACTGAAGCTTTCTTT	TRBV7-8	NA	NA	TRBJ1-1
CASSLLGQGPRETQYF	TGTGCCAGCAGTTTGTTGGGACAGGGACCTCGAGAGACCCAGTACTTC	TRBV28	NA	TRBD1	TRBJ2-5
CASSLTSGIGSEQYF	TGTGCCAGCAGCTTAACAAGCGGGATTGGTAGTGAGCAGTACTTC	TRBV7-3	medium-sized	TRBD2	TRBJ2-7
CASSLRGTGINNEQYF	TGTGCCAGCAGCTTAAGGGGGACAGGGATCAACAATGAGCAGTACTTC	TRBV7-8	NA	TRBD1	TRBJ2-7
CASSMTGGETQYF	TGTGCCAGTAGTATGACAGGGGGGGAGACCCAGTACTTC	TRBV19	NA	TRBD1	TRBJ2-5
CASSRDRGGNEQFF	TGTGCCAGCAGCCGGGACAGGGGAGGGAATGAGCAGTTCTTC	TRBV7-6	NA	TRBD1	TRBJ2-1
CASSLETIPINEQYF	TGCGCCAGCAGCTTGGAGACTATACCTATCAATGAGCAGTACTTC	TRBV5-1	few	NA	TRBJ2-7
CASSPTTSGGSDPLAKNIQYF	TGTGCCAGCAGCCCCACGACTAGCGGGGGGTCAGACCCTCTAGCCAAAAACATTCAGTACTTC	TRBV7-6	few	TRBD2	TRBJ2-4
CASSYVSSYNEQFF	TGTGCCAGCAGTTACGTCAGCTCCTACAATGAGCAGTTCTTC	TRBV12-3/TRBV12-4	medium-sized	NA	TRBJ2-1
CASSPGAVGLNGLARETQYF	TGTGCCAGTAGCCCCGGGGCGGTTGGGCTAAATGGACTAGCGAGGGAGACCCAGTACTTC	TRBV19	medium-sized	TRBD2	TRBJ2-5
CASGTGGFEQHF	TGTGCCAGCGGGACAGGGGGCTTCGAGCAGCACTTT	TRBV6-1	NA	TRBD1	TRBJ1-6
CASSLDSALGLYGYTF	TGTGCCAGCAGCTTAGACAGCGCCCTGGGGCTCTATGGCTACACCTTC	TRBV7-2	NA	NA	TRBJ1-2
CASSGGWGRNEQYF	TGTGCCAGCAGTGGAGGTTGGGGGCGGAATGAGCAGTACTTC	TRBV6-6	NA	NA	TRBJ2-7
CASSPAGVTGELFF	TGTGCCAGCAGCCCCGCAGGGGTTACCGGGGAGCTGTTTTTT	TRBV12-3/TRBV12-4	NA	NA	TRBJ2-2
CASSLSYEQYF	TGTGCCAGCAGCTTAAGCTACGAGCAGTACTTC	TRBV7-2	few	NA	TRBJ2-7
CASSWRGGTVNEQFF	TGTGCCAGCAGCTGGAGGGGGGGAACAGTCAATGAGCAGTTCTTC	TRBV7-2	few	NA	TRBJ2-1
CASSLGGMWYEQYF	TGTGCCAGCAGCTTGGGGGGTATGTGGTACGAGCAGTACTTC	TRBV7-8	large	NA	TRBJ2-7
CASSSRGGTDEQFF	TGTGCCAGCAGTTCCCGGGGGGGGACGGATGAGCAGTTCTTC	TRBV6-1	NA	TRBD2	TRBJ2-1
CASRVHSYEQYF	TGTGCCAGCAGGGTTCACTCCTACGAGCAGTACTTC	TRBV28	NA	NA	TRBJ2-7
CASSYAMTQYF	TGTGCCAGCAGTTACGCGATGACCCAGTACTTC	TRBV6-6	NA	NA	TRBJ2-5
CANIERTFYNEQFF	TGTGCCAACATCGAGCGGACCTTCTACAATGAGCAGTTCTTC	TRBV7-8	few	NA	TRBJ2-1
CASSLRVGLRHNEQFF	TGTGCCAGCAGCTTGCGCGTCGGGTTACGGCACAATGAGCAGTTCTTC	TRBV11-3	NA	NA	TRBJ2-1
CASSYGVSGANVLTF	TGTGCCAGCAGTTACGGGGTATCTGGGGCCAACGTCCTGACTTTC	TRBV6-1	NA	NA	TRBJ2-6
CASSSLSGGLGEQYF	TGTGCCAGCAGTTCCCTCTCGGGGGGGCTAGGGGAGCAGTACTTC	TRBV6-5	NA	TRBD2	TRBJ2-7
CASSIPSKETQYF	TGTGCCAGTAGTATTCCCTCGAAAGAGACCCAGTACTTC	TRBV19	once	NA	TRBJ2-5
CASSLGPNTDTQYF	TGTGCCAGCAGCTTGGGACCGAACACAGATACGCAGTATTTT	TRBV11-2	NA	NA	TRBJ2-3
CASSLEQENTEAFF	TGTGCCAGCAGCTTAGAACAGGAGAACACTGAAGCTTTCTTT	TRBV7-6	NA	NA	TRBJ1-1
CASSLGGSGGVEQFF	TGTGCCAGCAGCTTAGGGGGTTCGGGGGGGGTTGAGCAGTTCTTC	TRBV7-2	NA	TRBD2	TRBJ2-1
CASRPGQGPYNEQFF	TGTGCCAGCAGGCCGGGACAGGGCCCTTACAATGAGCAGTTCTTC	TRBV6-1	few	TRBD1	TRBJ2-1
CASSVGRTPSGNTIYF	TGTGCCAGCAGCGTCGGACGGACTCCTTCTGGAAACACCATATATTTT	TRBV7-8	medium-sized	NA	TRBJ1-3
CASSLYRADNSPLHF	TGTGCCAGCAGCTTATACAGGGCTGATAATTCACCCCTCCACTTC	TRBV7-3	NA	NA	TRBJ2-4
CASSLPVGAVSGANVLTF	TGTGCCAGCAGCTTACCAGTAGGGGCTGTCTCTGGGGCCAACGTCCTGACTTTC	TRBV7-6	few	NA	TRBJ2-6
CASSLRDVETQYF	TGTGCCAGCAGCTTAAGGGATGTCGAGACCCAGTACTTC	TRBV7-8	NA	NA	TRBJ2-5
CASSLAGRGQETQYF	TGTGCCAGCAGCTTAGCGGGACGGGGGCAAGAGACCCAGTACTTC	TRBV7-6	NA	NA	TRBJ2-5
CASSKTGNTEAFF	TGTGCCAGCAGTAAAACAGGGAACACTGAAGCTTTCTTT	TRBV12-3/TRBV12-4	NA	NA	TRBJ1-1
CASSFSASLPDTQYF	TGTGCCAGCAGCTTTAGTGCTAGTCTCCCAGATACGCAGTATTTT	TRBV7-2	large	NA	TRBJ2-3
CASSLQGPNTEAFF	TGTGCCAGCAGCTTACAGGGCCCGAACACTGAAGCTTTCTTT	TRBV7-4	NA	NA	TRBJ1-1
CASSVFGGTNTGELFF	TGTGCCAGCAGCGTATTCGGCGGGACGAACACCGGGGAGCTGTTTTTT	TRBV9	NA	NA	TRBJ2-2
CASSLALSSGSIGYEQYF	TGTGCCAGCAGCTTAGCGCTGTCTAGCGGGAGTATAGGCTACGAGCAGTACTTC	TRBV7-2	once	TRBD2	TRBJ2-7
CASSFAGANVLTF	TGTGCCAGCAGCTTCGCGGGGGCCAACGTCCTGACTTTC	TRBV7-2	NA	NA	TRBJ2-6
CASSPFEGGPYEQYF	TGTGCCAGCAGCCCCTTCGAGGGGGGGCCGTACGAGCAGTACTTC	TRBV7-2	medium-sized	NA	TRBJ2-7
CASSLSSGANVLTF	TGTGCCAGCAGCTTATCCTCTGGGGCCAACGTCCTGACTTTC	TRBV11-2	NA	NA	TRBJ2-6
CATSGVSRSDTQYF	TGCGCCACCTCGGGTGTATCTCGGTCAGATACGCAGTATTTT	TRBV10-1	NA	NA	TRBJ2-3
CASSFLTGGLKGETQYF	TGTGCCAGCAGCTTTCTCACGGGGGGGCTTAAGGGAGAGACCCAGTACTTC	TRBV7-2	NA	TRBD2	TRBJ2-5
CASSRTPLDFQETQYF	TGTGCCAGCAGCAGAACACCTCTCGACTTCCAAGAGACCCAGTACTTC	TRBV6-6	NA	NA	TRBJ2-5
CASSFRLAGAKNIQYF	TGTGCCAGCAGTTTCAGACTAGCGGGAGCCAAAAACATTCAGTACTTC	TRBV6-5	NA	TRBD2	TRBJ2-4
CASSLVTPYHEQFF	TGTGCCAGCAGCTTGGTTACGCCCTATCATGAGCAGTTCTTC	TRBV5-4	once	NA	TRBJ2-1
CASSWTGSGEAFF	TGTGCCAGCAGTTGGACAGGATCAGGTGAAGCTTTCTTT	TRBV12-3/TRBV12-4	few	TRBD1	TRBJ1-1
CASSRDSPQGITDTQFF	TGTGCCAGCAGCCGAGACTCCCCACAGGGAATCACAGATACGCAGTTCTTC	TRBV7-9	few	NA	TRBJ2-1